The 6 T cell receptor beta chains below come from one sample, sequenced in a study of cytomegalovirus exposure and HLA in healthy donors. TCRdb keeps only in-frame clones here, not all; method: immunoSEQ multiplex PCR. The table has about 160,000 clones, just under 90% seen once. Material for sequencing was PBMCs. The source is a woman aged 18-29 years in good health and CMV-seropositive.

This rearrangement joins TRBV28 to TRBJ1-1, with a possible D match to TRBD1 (6 bases). V lost 5 bases, J lost 1 base, and 14 bases lay in between. This CDR3 region has 15 residues. Germline-derived CDR1 and CDR2 are MDHEN and SYDVKM. CDR3 in amino acids: CASSPAGAPNTEAFF. In DNA form, the CDR3 reads TGTGCCAGCAGTCCGGCAGGGGCCCCGAACACTGAAGCTTTCTTT.

This chain joins TRBV7-2 and TRBJ2-6; D unresolved. V lost 2 bases to trimming and J lost 0 bases, with 5 bases between them. The CDR3 covers 15 residues. Germline lookup yields CDR1 SGHTA and CDR2 FQGNSA. The CDR3 protein is CASSLMASGANVLTF. DNA of the CDR3: TGTGCCAGCAGCTTAATGGCCTCTGGGGCCAACGTCCTGACTTTC.

The V and J genes are TRBV28 and TRBJ2-5, with TRBD2 identical over 9 bases. CDR3 length equals 14 residues. Losses at the gene ends were 7 bases for V and 5 bases for J; bases not matched to a gene: 8. Germline values: CDR1 MDHEN, CDR2 SYDVKM. CDR3 protein: CASTSGGTSETQYF. In nucleotides, the CDR3 is TGTGCCAGCACCTCCGGGGGGACTAGCGAGACCCAGTACTTC.

The J gene is TRBJ1-2, the V gene TRBV2; 7 bases fit TRBD1. Per germline, CDR1 SNHLY and CDR2 FYNNEI. CDR3 length: 18 amino acids. With V trimmed by 3 bases and J by 4 bases, 17 bases remained unmatched. CDR3 in amino acids: CASSDQIMRGRGSYGYTF. In nucleotides, the CDR3 is TGTGCCAGCAGTGACCAAATCATGAGGGGGCGCGGTAGCTATGGCTACACCTTC.

V gene TRBV5-1 combines with J gene TRBJ1-3, with TRBD1 identical over 8 bases. Germline assignment: CDR1 SGHRS and CDR2 YFSETQ. V dropped 5 bases and J dropped 2; count of bases not matched to a gene: 6. CDR3 length equals 15 residues. The CDR3: CASRSTGEAGNTIYF. For the CDR3, the DNA is TGCGCCAGCAGGTCGACAGGGGAGGCTGGAAACACCATATATTTT.

The chain joins TRBV7-9 to TRBJ2-2; TRBD2 matches 10 bases. V was clipped by 3 bases and J by 1 base; unmatched bases: 2. Germline values: CDR1 SEHNR, CDR2 FQNEAQ (reference sequence). The CDR3 has 16 amino acids. CDR3 sequence reads: CASSFRTSGNTGELFF. CDR3 bases: TGTGCCAGCAGCTTCCGGACTAGCGGGAACACCGGGGAGCTGTTTTTT.